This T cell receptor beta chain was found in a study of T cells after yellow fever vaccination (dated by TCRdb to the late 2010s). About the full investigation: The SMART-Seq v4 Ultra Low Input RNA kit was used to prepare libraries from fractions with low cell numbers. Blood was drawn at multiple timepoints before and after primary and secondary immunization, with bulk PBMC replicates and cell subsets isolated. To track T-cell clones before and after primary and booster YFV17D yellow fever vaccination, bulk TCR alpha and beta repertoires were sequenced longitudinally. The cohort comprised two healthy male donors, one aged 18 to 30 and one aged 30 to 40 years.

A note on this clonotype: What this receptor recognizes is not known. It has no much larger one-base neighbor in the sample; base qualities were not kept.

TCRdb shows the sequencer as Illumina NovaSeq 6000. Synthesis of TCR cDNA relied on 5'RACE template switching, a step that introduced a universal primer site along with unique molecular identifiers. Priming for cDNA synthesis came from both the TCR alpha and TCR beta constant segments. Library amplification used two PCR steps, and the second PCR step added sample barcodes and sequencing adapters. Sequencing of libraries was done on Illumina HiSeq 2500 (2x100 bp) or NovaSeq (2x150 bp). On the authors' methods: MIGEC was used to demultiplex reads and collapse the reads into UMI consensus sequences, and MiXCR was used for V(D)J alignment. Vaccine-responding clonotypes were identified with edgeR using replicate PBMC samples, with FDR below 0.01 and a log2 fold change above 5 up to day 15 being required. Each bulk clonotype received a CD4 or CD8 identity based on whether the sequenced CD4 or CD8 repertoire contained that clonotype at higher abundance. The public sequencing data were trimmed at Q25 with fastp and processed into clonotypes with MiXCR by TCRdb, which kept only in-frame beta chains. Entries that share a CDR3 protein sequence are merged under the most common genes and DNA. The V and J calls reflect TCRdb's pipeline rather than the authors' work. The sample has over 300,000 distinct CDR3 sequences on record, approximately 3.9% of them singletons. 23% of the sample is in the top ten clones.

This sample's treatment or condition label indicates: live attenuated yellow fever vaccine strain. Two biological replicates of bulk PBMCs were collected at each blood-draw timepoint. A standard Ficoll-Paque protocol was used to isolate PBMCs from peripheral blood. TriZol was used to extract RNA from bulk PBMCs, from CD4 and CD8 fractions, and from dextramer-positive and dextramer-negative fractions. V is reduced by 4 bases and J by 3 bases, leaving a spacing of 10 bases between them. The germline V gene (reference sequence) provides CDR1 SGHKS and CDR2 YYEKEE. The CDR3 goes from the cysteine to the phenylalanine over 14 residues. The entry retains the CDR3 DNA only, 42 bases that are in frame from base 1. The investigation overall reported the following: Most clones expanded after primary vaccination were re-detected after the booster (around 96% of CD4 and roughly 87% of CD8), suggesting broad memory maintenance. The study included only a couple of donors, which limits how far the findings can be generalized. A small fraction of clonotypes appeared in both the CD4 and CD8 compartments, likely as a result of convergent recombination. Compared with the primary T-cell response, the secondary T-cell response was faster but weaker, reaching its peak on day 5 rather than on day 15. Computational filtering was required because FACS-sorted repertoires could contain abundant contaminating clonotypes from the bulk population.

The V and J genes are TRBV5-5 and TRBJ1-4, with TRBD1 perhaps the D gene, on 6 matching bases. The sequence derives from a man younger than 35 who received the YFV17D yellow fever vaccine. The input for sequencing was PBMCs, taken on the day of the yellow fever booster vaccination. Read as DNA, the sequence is TGTGCCAGCAGCGCAGGGGTGGCTAATGAAAAACTGTTTTTT. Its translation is CASSAGVANEKLFF.